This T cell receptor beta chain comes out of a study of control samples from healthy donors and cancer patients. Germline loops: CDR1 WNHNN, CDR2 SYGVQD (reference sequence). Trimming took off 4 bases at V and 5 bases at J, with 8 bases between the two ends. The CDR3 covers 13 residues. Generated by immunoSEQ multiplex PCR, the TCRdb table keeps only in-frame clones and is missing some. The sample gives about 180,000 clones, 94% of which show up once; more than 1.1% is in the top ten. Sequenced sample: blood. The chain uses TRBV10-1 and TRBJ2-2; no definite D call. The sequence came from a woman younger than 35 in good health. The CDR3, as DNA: TGCGCCAGCAGTGCCAGTCGGACCGGGGAGCTGTTTTTT. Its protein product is CASSASRTGELFF.